One TCR beta chain is described in this entry. Some clones are missing from TCRdb's copy, which holds only in-frame ones; the method was immunoSEQ multiplex PCR. Of over a million clones in the sample, approximately 78% were seen once. V dropped 2 bases and J dropped 2 bases, with 7 bases sitting between them. The germline gives CDR1 MNHNY, CDR2 SVGAGI (reference sequence). This CDR3 is 13 amino acids long. These data belong to a study of shared clonotypes between healthy human individuals. Study overall: For every donor, three CD4 naive, three CD4 memory, two CD8 naive and one CD8 memory plates were used.

The material sequenced was memory CD4+ T cells from PBMCs. Subset indicated: CD45RA-negative fraction. The rearrangement links TRBV6-6 to TRBJ2-7; no clear D gene. The TCR sequence derives from a man between 18 and 35 years old in good health. Some clones in this sample may be carry-over from other donors' samples. CDR3 in amino acids: CASSYESAYEQYF. CDR3 DNA: TGTGCCAGCAGTTACGAGTCCGCCTACGAGCAGTACTTC.